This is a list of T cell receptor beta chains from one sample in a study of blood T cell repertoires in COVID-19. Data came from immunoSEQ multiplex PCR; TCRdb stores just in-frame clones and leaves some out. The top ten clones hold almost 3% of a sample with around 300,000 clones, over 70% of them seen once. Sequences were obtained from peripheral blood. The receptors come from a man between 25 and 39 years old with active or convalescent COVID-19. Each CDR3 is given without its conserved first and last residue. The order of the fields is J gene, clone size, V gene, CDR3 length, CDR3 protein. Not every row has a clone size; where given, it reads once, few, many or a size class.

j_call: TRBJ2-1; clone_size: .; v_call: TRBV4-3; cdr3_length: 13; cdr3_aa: ASSQEGSPFDEQF
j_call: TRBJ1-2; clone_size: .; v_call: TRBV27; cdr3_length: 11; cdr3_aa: ASSFDRNYGYT
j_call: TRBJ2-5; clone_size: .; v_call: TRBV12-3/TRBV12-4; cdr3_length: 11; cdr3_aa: ASSSLATETQY
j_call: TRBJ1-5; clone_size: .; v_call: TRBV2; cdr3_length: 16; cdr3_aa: ASSPGAGRVYSNQPQH
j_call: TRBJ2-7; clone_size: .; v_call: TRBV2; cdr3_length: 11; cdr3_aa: ASSEQPQGEQY
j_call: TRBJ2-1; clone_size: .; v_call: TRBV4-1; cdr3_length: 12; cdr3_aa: ASSGGTSGDEQF
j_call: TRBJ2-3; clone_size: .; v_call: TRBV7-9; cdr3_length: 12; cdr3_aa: ASSLGRETDTQY
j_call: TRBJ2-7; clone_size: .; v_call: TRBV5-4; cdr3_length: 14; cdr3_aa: ASSLDSGGLSYEQY
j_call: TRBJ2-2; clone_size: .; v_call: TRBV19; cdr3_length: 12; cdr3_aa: ASKRDRVAGELF
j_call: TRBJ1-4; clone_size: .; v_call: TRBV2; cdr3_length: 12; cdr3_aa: ASRETGLNEKLF
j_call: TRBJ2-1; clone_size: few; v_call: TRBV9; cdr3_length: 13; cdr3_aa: ASSSPGTGGNEQF
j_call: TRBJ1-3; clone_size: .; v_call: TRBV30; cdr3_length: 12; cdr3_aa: AWSVRLGRGTIY
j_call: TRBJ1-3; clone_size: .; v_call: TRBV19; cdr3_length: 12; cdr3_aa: ASSIQDSGNTIY
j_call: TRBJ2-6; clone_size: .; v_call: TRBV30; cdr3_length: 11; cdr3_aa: AWSGSGANVLT
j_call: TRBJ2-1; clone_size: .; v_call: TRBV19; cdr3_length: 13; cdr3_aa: ASSVWTSGGGEQF
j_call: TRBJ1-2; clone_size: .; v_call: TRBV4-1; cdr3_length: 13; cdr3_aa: ASSQELGRAYGYT
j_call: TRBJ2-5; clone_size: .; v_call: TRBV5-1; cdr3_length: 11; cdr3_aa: ASSLEGAQTQY
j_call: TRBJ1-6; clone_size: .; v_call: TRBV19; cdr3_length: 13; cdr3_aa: ASSARGQGVSPLH
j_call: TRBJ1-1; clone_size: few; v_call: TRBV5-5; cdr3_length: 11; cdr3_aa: ASSSTGATEAF
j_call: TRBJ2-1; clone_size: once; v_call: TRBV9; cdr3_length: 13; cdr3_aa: ASSDTGTAVNEQF
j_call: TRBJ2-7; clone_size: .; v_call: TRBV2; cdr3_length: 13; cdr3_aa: ASSENSGSRYEQY
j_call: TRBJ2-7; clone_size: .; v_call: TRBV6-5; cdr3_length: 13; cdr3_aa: ASSQSGTGVYEQY
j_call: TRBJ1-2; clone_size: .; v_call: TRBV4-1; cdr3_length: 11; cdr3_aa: ASSLYAGYGYT
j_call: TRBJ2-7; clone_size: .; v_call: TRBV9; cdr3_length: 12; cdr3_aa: ASSVGGTNNEQY
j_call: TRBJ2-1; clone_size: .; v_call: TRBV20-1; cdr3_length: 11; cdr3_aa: SASRGLNNEQF
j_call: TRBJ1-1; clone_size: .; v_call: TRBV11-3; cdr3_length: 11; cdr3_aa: ASSLEGRTEAF
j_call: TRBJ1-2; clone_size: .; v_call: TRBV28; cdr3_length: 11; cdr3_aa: ASSIRYLYGYT
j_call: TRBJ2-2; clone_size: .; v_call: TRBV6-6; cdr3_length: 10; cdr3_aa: ASNKGDGELF
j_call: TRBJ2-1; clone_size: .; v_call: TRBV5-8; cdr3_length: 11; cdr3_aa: ASSRTSGDEQF
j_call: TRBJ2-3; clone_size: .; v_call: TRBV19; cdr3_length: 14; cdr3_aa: ASSLGSSGTTDTQY
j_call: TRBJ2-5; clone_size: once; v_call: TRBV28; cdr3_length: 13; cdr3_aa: ASSSLSGRSETQY
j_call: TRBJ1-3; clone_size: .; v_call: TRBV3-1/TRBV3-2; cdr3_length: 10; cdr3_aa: ASSQQGNTIY
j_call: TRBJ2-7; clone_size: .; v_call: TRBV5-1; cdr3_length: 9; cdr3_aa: ASSLVDEQY
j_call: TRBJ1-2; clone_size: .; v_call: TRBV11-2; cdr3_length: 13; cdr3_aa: ASSLGLGHNYGYT
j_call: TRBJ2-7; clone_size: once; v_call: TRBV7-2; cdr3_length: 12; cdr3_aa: ASSLVGQGYEQY
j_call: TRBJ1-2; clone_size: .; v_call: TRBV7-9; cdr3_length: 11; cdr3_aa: ASDRGRLPGYT
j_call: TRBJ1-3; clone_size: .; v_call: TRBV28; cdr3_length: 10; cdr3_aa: ASSFLGNTIY
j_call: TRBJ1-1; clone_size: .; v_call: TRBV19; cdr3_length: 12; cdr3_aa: ASINSQEMTEAF